The rows below give T cell receptor beta chains drawn from one sample of a study of CD8 T cells in ankylosing spondylitis. TCRdb independently ran MiXCR on the 5' RACE reads; one entry per CDR3 protein. The sample shows about 360,000 distinct CDR3 sequences, 20% to 25% of them seen only once. The sequenced material came from blood, either unsorted or a sorted T cell fraction (not recorded which). These receptors came from a male donor with ankylosing spondylitis or in good health (not recorded which). CDR3s include the opening cysteine and the closing phenylalanine or tryptophan. D genes are given only for firm matches. A clone size is listed for some rows: how often the clone was seen (once, few, many), or a class if it is expanded.

once,TRBJ2-7,TRBD1,TRBV3-1,CAISPGTGSTYPLREQYF,TGTGCCATCAGCCCCGGGACAGGCTCTACCTATCCCTTACGCGAGCAGTACTTC
NA,TRBJ1-4,NA,TRBV6-5,CASSYFEGPEGATGKLFF,TGTGCCAGCAGTTACTTCGAAGGCCCCGAGGGCGCGACGGGAAAACTGTTTTTT
few,TRBJ2-1,TRBD1,TRBV7-9,CASSRYRDRAYNEQFF,TGTGCCAGCAGCCGATACCGGGACAGGGCTTACAATGAGCAGTTCTTC
few,TRBJ2-1,TRBD2,TRBV6-4,CASSDVAGNNNEQFF,TGTGCCAGCAGTGACGTAGCGGGGAATAACAATGAGCAGTTCTTC
NA,TRBJ1-1,NA,TRBV5-6,CASRSNLNTEAFF,TGTGCCAGCAGATCGAATTTGAACACTGAAGCTTTCTTT
few,TRBJ2-7,TRBD1,TRBV3-1,CASSQPGQGLIYEQYF,TGTGCCAGCAGCCAACCGGGACAGGGTTTAATCTACGAGCAGTACTTC
few,TRBJ2-1,NA,TRBV5-6,CASSLEGSDEQFF,TGTGCCAGCAGCTTGGAGGGTTCGGATGAGCAGTTCTTC
few,TRBJ2-7,NA,TRBV28,CASSLRDQGYEQYF,TGTGCCAGCAGTCTGAGGGACCAGGGCTACGAGCAGTACTTC
NA,TRBJ2-5,NA,TRBV7-9,CASSLRLVTQETQYF,TGTGCCAGCAGCCTCCGGTTGGTCACTCAAGAGACCCAGTACTTC
few,TRBJ2-3,NA,TRBV12-3/TRBV12-4,CASSSERDTQYF,TGTGCCAGCAGTTCGGAGAGAGATACGCAGTATTTT
few,TRBJ2-2,NA,TRBV6-1,CARRWVNTGELFF,TGTGCCAGGCGGTGGGTGAACACCGGGGAGCTGTTTTTT
few,TRBJ2-3,TRBD2,TRBV6-4,CASSAGGAWTDTQYF,TGTGCCAGCAGTGCGGGGGGGGCCTGGACAGATACGCAGTATTTT
few,TRBJ2-5,TRBD1,TRBV29-1,CSVDFETGGEETQYF,TGCAGCGTTGATTTCGAGACAGGGGGTGAAGAGACCCAGTACTTC
NA,TRBJ2-1,TRBD2,TRBV15,CATSISLAGGGDEQFF,TGTGCCACCAGCATAAGTCTAGCGGGGGGGGGCGATGAGCAGTTCTTC
NA,TRBJ2-5,NA,TRBV20-1,CSARPGGGMETQYF,TGCAGTGCTAGGCCCGGAGGGGGCATGGAGACCCAGTACTTC
NA,TRBJ2-7,TRBD2,TRBV4-1,CASSQGTSSEQYF,TGCGCCAGCAGCCAAGGGACTAGCTCCGAGCAGTACTTC
NA,TRBJ2-5,NA,TRBV29-1,CSVEDLIETRTEQETQYF,TGCAGCGTTGAAGATTTGATAGAGACAAGGACTGAACAAGAGACCCAGTACTTC
NA,TRBJ2-3,TRBD1,TRBV2,CASTLNLDRVISTDTQYF,TGTGCCAGCACCCTCAACCTGGACAGGGTCATCTCCACAGATACGCAGTATTTT
NA,TRBJ2-7,NA,TRBV27,CASSKGYGSYEQYF,TGTGCCAGCAGTAAAGGGTACGGCTCCTACGAGCAGTACTTC
few,TRBJ1-1,NA,TRBV9,CASSVALVTEAFF,TGTGCCAGCAGCGTAGCCCTCGTGACTGAAGCTTTCTTT
few,TRBJ1-1,NA,TRBV5-5,CASSLEQNTEAFF,TGTGCCAGCAGCTTGGAACAGAACACTGAAGCTTTCTTT
few,TRBJ2-3,TRBD1,TRBV20-1,CSARLRTGGDTQYF,TGCAGTGCTAGACTCCGGACAGGGGGCGATACGCAGTATTTT
NA,TRBJ2-7,NA,TRBV10-3,CAISESDSYEQYF,TGTGCCATCAGTGAGTCGGACTCCTACGAGCAGTACTTC
NA,TRBJ1-1,NA,TRBV20-1,CSAPPGHMNTEAFF,TGCAGTGCTCCCCCGGGACACATGAACACTGAAGCTTTCTTT
few,TRBJ2-3,NA,TRBV7-9,CASSFGLDTQYF,TGTGCCAGCAGCTTTGGGTTAGATACGCAGTATTTT
few,TRBJ2-2,NA,TRBV6-5,CASSYAVASNTGELFF,TGTGCCAGCAGTTACGCTGTGGCCTCGAACACCGGGGAGCTGTTTTTT
few,TRBJ2-1,NA,TRBV20-1,CSAGGAGHNEQFF,TGCAGTGCTGGGGGTGCAGGGCACAATGAGCAGTTCTTC
few,TRBJ2-1,NA,TRBV12-3/TRBV12-4,CASSLGFVGEQFF,TGTGCCAGCAGCTTGGGGTTTGTGGGTGAGCAGTTCTTC
few,TRBJ1-2,TRBD1,TRBV19,CASSLQGAYGYTF,TGTGCCAGTAGCCTACAGGGGGCCTATGGCTACACCTTC
many,TRBJ2-5,NA,TRBV5-1,CASSIGETQYF,TGCGCCAGCTCGATAGGCGAGACCCAGTACTTC
few,TRBJ1-6,NA,TRBV5-5,CASSLWSDYNSPLHF,TGTGCCAGCAGCTTGTGGTCCGATTATAATTCACCCCTCCACTTT
few,TRBJ2-7,TRBD2,TRBV29-1,CSVEVLGGGGEQYF,TGCAGCGTTGAAGTTCTTGGGGGGGGAGGAGAGCAGTACTTC
few,TRBJ2-3,NA,TRBV20-1,CSLDRAYDTQYF,TGCAGCCTAGACCGGGCTTACGATACGCAGTATTTT
NA,TRBJ1-6,TRBD1,TRBV6-1,CASSPGQGYSPLHF,TGTGCCAGCAGTCCCGGACAGGGGTATTCACCCCTCCACTTT
NA,TRBJ2-5,NA,TRBV11-1,CASSFREAQYF,TGTGCCAGCAGCTTTAGGGAGGCCCAGTACTTC
NA,TRBJ2-5,NA,TRBV12-3/TRBV12-4,CASTQSRSKETQYF,TGTGCCAGCACCCAAAGTCGGAGTAAAGAGACCCAGTACTTC
many,TRBJ2-2,NA,TRBV29-1,CSVEAANTGELFF,TGCAGCGTTGAAGCGGCGAACACCGGGGAGCTGTTTTTT
NA,TRBJ2-1,TRBD1,TRBV5-1,CASSFHQGVSRNEQFF,TGCGCCAGCAGCTTCCATCAGGGGGTGTCTCGGAATGAGCAGTTCTTC
NA,TRBJ2-7,NA,TRBV20-1,CSALKTPETYEQYF,TGCAGTGCTCTCAAGACACCCGAAACCTACGAGCAGTACTTC
few,TRBJ2-7,NA,TRBV7-2,CASSLNVIYEQYF,TGTGCCAGCAGCTTAAATGTTATCTACGAGCAGTACTTC
NA,TRBJ2-7,NA,TRBV5-6,CASSLPFGQTSYEQYF,TGTGCCAGCAGCTTGCCCTTCGGACAGACCTCCTACGAGCAGTACTTC
NA,TRBJ2-7,TRBD1,TRBV11-1,CASSWDSSSYEQYF,TGTGCCAGCAGCTGGGACAGTTCCTCCTACGAGCAGTACTTC
NA,TRBJ2-1,NA,TRBV20-1,CSARDLIGGYNEQFF,TGCAGTGCTAGAGATCTAATTGGGGGATACAATGAGCAGTTCTTC
many,TRBJ2-7,NA,TRBV12-3/TRBV12-4,CASSLSPKQYF,TGTGCCAGCAGTTTAAGTCCCAAGCAGTACTTC
few,TRBJ2-4,NA,TRBV20-1,CSAPGAKNIQYF,TGCAGTGCTCCCGGGGCCAAAAACATTCAGTACTTC
NA,TRBJ2-1,NA,TRBV7-9,CASSLPKIPRGYNEQFF,TGTGCCAGCAGCTTACCCAAAATCCCCCGGGGCTACAATGAGCAGTTCTTC